This T cell receptor (beta chain) was obtained from a study of immune heterogeneity within non-small cell lung tumors. Template came from bulk tumor genomic DNA, at 500 to 650 ng per sample. Several far-apart biopsies were taken per primary tumor during surgery. The cohort was untreated, with newly diagnosed non-small cell lung cancer undergoing curative surgery. Surgery with curative intent was being performed on the donors, who were newly diagnosed non-small cell lung cancer patients. A first 10-cycle multiplex round used 32 V-gene and 13 J-gene primers on TCR beta CDR3. TCRdb itself ran the multiplex PCR reads through MiXCR, one entry per CDR3 protein. This sample carries about 15,000 distinct CDR3 sequences, over 25% of them seen once, and the ten largest clones take about 4%. V was clipped by 5 bases and J by 4 bases; unmatched bases: 4. Germline V gives CDR1 LNHDA, CDR2 SQIVND (reference sequence). CDR3 size: 14 residues.

Study-level points and caveats: Recurrence of the same dominant CDR3 beta clonotypes was seen across tumor sites within a patient, and site-unique high-frequency clones were present alongside them. The study found high-frequency T-cell receptor beta clonotypes largely distinct between individual patients. Local T-cell clonality tracked local tumor mutational burden, showing a moderate yet significant relationship (R about 0.35).

In its sample, this clonotype was seen many times. Its antigen is unidentified. Material for sequencing was lung tumor tissue. The receptor comes from a middle-aged man with non-small cell lung cancer. The chain couples TRBV19 to TRBJ1-2; TRBD1 matches at 10 bases. The DNA for the CDR3 is TGTGCCAGTAGTCCGAGGACAGGGGGCTATGGCTACACCTTC. This encodes CASSPRTGGYGYTF.